This is a list of T cell receptor beta chains from one sample in a study of control samples from healthy donors and cancer patients. TCRdb's copy holds only in-frame clones and misses some; the assay was immunoSEQ multiplex PCR. This sample has over 100,000 clones; around 89% occur once, and the top ten carry 3.4%. The sample was blood. The source is a man aged 40-50 years in good health. CDR3s leave out the opening cysteine and the closing phenylalanine or tryptophan. A D gene is named only where the DNA matches it firmly.

v_gene	d_gene	j_gene	CDR3aa
TRBV19	.	TRBJ1-2	AGGGGAEGYT
TRBV6-5	TRBD2	TRBJ2-3	ASRDERGGDTQY
TRBV9	.	TRBJ1-5	ASSAGTINQPQH
TRBV6-5	.	TRBJ1-1	ASRYDPTVNTEAF
TRBV30	.	TRBJ1-1	AWGPMNTEAF
TRBV12-3/TRBV12-4	.	TRBJ2-3	ATNGGDTQY
TRBV24-1	.	TRBJ2-1	ATSLHTGSSYNEQF
TRBV5-6	TRBD1	TRBJ2-1	ASTSDRGRLAHNEQF
TRBV5-4	.	TRBJ2-2	ASSLVGGPNTGELF
TRBV29-1	.	TRBJ1-2	SVAILRGTNYGYT
TRBV4-1	TRBD1	TRBJ2-7	ASSQDFGQVLGSSYEQY
TRBV4-2	TRBD1	TRBJ1-6	ASSIRDRDNSPLH
TRBV4-1	TRBD1	TRBJ2-3	ASSQVPGTGADTQY
TRBV2	.	TRBJ2-1	ASNKEYNEQF
TRBV6-5	TRBD1	TRBJ1-1	ASSRDREAF
TRBV5-1	.	TRBJ2-7	ASSLVLNNRIYEQY
TRBV2	.	TRBJ2-1	ASKPSGPLVNEQF
TRBV12-5	TRBD1	TRBJ1-1	ASGFPQTGIEAF
TRBV2	TRBD2	TRBJ2-1	ASTQLAGELNEQF
TRBV9	.	TRBJ1-1	ASSPNLYRNTEAF
TRBV9	.	TRBJ1-4	ASSGKDSQSTNEKLF
TRBV30	.	TRBJ1-2	AWSDPGYT
TRBV5-1	.	TRBJ1-6	ASSIMGQYNSPLH
TRBV2	.	TRBJ1-2	ASSADLFYGYT
TRBV15	.	TRBJ1-5	ATSRDDTQNQPQH
TRBV6-2/TRBV6-3	TRBD2	TRBJ2-1	ASSYPRGGLSNEQF
TRBV27	TRBD1	TRBJ2-3	ASSLTQGPTDTQY
TRBV18	.	TRBJ2-1	ASSPRREQQF
TRBV6-6	.	TRBJ1-5	ASSYSQGMWPQH
TRBV9	TRBD2	TRBJ2-7	ASSVTGTSGYEQY
TRBV5-6	.	TRBJ2-1	ASSLAREQF
TRBV5-1	TRBD1	TRBJ2-3	ASSPGQGPTDTQY
TRBV6-5	TRBD1	TRBJ2-7	ASSSGGTGVEQY
TRBV5-1	.	TRBJ1-2	ASSSPRARGYT
TRBV12-3/TRBV12-4	.	TRBJ1-2	ANHEQDGVGYT
TRBV24-1	TRBD1	TRBJ1-2	ATSDPGQAYGYT
TRBV6-6	.	TRBJ1-1	ASILTGEAF
TRBV9	.	TRBJ1-2	ASSVMGEHYGYT
TRBV9	.	TRBJ2-1	ASSVGTTSYNEQF
TRBV21-1	.	TRBJ2-3	ASSNSRGGTDTQY
TRBV28	.	TRBJ1-5	ASGLQPQH
TRBV24-1	.	TRBJ1-1	ATSDGSGVVEAF
TRBV4-1	TRBD2	TRBJ2-7	ASSHRTGGDEQY
TRBV5-6	.	TRBJ1-1	ASSLARSYTEAF
TRBV7-9	TRBD1	TRBJ2-7	ASSSTGTGYTYEQY